The text below deals with one T cell receptor beta chain. As yet, its antigen is unknown. A much larger clone is a single base away; this may be a read error. Regions amplified from RNA transcripts were the TCR beta CDR3 regions. The HTBI primer set drove a first-round RT-PCR of the TCR CDR3. MiXCR, run by TCRdb on the multiplex PCR reads, gives a single entry per CDR3 protein. Among around 620,000 distinct CDR3 sequences listed, over 12% were seen once. These data are taken from a study of T cells in Graves' hyperthyroidism and ophthalmopathy. Points from the study as a whole: Model output signaled ophthalmopathy a median around 6.9 months ahead of onset.

The receptor was derived from a woman aged 18-35 years with Graves' ophthalmopathy. Sequencing was done on a sample of blood.

CDR3 nucleotide sequence: TGTGCCAGCAGAACCGGGACAGGGGGCGGAAATGGCTACACCTTC. Translated: CASRTGTGGGNGYTF. V is TRBV6-2 or TRBV6-3 and J is TRBJ1-2; 12 positions match TRBD1. From germline, CDR1 is MNHEY and CDR2 SVGEGT. The length of the CDR3 is 15 residues. The V gene end was trimmed by 6 bases and the J gene end by 6 bases; junction bases not matched to a gene: 8.